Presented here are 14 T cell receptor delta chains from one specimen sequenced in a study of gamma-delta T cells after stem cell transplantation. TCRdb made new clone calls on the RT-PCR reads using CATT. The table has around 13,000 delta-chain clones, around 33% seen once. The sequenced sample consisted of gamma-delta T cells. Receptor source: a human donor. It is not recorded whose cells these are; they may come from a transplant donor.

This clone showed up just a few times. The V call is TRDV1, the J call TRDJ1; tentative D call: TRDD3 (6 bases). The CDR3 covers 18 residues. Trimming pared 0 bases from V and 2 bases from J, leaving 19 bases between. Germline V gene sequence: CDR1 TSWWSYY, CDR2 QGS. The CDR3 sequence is CALGELFLCLLGTDKLIF. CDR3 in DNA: TGTGCTCTTGGGGAACTATTCCTTTGTTTACTGGGTACCGATAAACTCATCTTT.

CDR3 bases: TGTGCTCTTGGGGACCCCCTTCAGTACACCGATAAACTCATCTTT. It encodes CALGDPLQYTDKLIF. This rearrangement joins TRDV1 to TRDJ1; D may be TRDD2 (5 bases). The CDR3 consists of 15 residues. Germline V gene lookup returns CDR1 TSWWSYY and CDR2 QGS. The V gene lost 3 bases and the J gene lost 0 bases, with 11 bases spanning the gap.

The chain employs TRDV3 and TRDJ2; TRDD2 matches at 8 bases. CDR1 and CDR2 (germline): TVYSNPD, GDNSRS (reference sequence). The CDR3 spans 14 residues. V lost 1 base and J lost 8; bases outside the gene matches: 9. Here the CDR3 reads CAFIASYPPAQLFF. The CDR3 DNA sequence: TGTGCCTTTATTGCTTCCTACCCTCCCGCACAACTCTTCTTT.

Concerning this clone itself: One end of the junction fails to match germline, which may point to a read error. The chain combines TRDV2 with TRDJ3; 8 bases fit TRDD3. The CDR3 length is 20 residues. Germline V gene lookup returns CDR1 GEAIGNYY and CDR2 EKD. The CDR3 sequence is CACDTPYWGVLSCDTRQMFF. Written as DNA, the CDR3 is TGTGCCTGTGACACCCCTTACTGGGGGGTCCTCTCCTGTGACACCCGCCAGATGTTTTTC.

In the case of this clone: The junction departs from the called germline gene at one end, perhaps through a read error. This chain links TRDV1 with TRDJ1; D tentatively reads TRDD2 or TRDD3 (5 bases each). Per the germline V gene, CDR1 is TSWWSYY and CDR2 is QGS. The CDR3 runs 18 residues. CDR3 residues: CALGEPLLTGGPTDKLTF. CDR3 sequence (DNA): TGTGCTCTTGGGGAACCCCTTCTCACGGGGGGTCCCACCGATAAACTCACCTTT.

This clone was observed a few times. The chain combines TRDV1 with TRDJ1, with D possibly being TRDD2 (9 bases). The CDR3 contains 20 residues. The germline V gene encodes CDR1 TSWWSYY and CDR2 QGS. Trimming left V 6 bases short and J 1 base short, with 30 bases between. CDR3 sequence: CALGFLPTFWWGIATDKLIF. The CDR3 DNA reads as TGTGCTCTTGGATTCCTTCCTACGTTTTGGTGGGGGATCGCCACCGATAAACTCATCTTT.

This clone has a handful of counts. CDR3 nucleotide sequence: TGTGCTCTTGGGGAACTAGGGCCTTCCCGGGGTCTGGGGGATGTGACCGATAAACTCATCTTT. Translated: CALGELGPSRGLGDVTDKLIF. This chain links TRDV1 with TRDJ1, with 9 bases identical to TRDD3. This CDR3 spans 21 amino acids. V was clipped by 0 bases and J by 2 bases; unmatched bases: 19. Germline CDR1 reads TSWWSYY; CDR2 reads QGS.

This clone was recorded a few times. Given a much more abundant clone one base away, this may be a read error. CDR3: CACDVLGDSSWDTQQMFF. The CDR3 DNA is TGTGCCTGTGACGTACTGGGGGATAGCTCCTGGGACACCCAACAGATGTTTTTC. V is TRDV2 and J is TRDJ3; TRDD3 agrees at 11 bases. This CDR3 has 18 amino acids. The germline V gene has CDR1 GEAIGNYY and CDR2 EKD.

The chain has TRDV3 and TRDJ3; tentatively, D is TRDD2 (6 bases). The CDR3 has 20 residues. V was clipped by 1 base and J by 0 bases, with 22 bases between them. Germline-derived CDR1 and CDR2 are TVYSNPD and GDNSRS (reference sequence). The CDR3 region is CAFTSSVPRLSSWDTRQMFF. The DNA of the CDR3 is TGTGCCTTTACTTCCTCCGTGCCCCGATTAAGCTCCTGGGACACCCGACAGATGTTTTTC.

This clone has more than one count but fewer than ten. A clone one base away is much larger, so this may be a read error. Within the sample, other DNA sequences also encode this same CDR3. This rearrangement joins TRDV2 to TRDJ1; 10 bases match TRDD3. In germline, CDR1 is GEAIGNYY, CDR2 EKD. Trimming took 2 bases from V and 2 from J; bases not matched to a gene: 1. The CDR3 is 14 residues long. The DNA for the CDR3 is TGTGCCTGTGACAGACTGGGGGATACCGATAAACTCATCTTT. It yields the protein CACDRLGDTDKLIF.

The CDR3 nucleotides read TGTGCCTTTAAGTGGGAGACAGCACAACTCTTCTTT. It is translated as CAFKWETAQLFF. The gene calls are TRDV3 and TRDJ2; D is ambiguous. The length of the CDR3 is 12 residues. Trimming removed 1 base at V and 4 bases at J, with 7 bases between. The germline V gene has CDR1 TVYSNPD and CDR2 GDNSRS (reference sequence).

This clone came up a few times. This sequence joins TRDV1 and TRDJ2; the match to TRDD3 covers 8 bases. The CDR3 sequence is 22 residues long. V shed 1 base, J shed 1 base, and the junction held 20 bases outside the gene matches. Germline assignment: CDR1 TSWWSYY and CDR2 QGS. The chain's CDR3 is CALGEHSAVSRLGGILTAQLFF. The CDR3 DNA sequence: TGTGCTCTTGGGGAACATAGTGCCGTTTCTCGACTGGGGGGAATTTTGACAGCACAACTCTTCTTT.

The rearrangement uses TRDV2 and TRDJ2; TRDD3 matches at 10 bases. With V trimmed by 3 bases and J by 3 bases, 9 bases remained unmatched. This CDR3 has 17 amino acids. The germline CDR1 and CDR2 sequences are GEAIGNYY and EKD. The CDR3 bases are TGTGCCTGTGACGTACTGGGGGATCGAGAGATGACAGCACAACTCTTCTTT. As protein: CACDVLGDREMTAQLFF.

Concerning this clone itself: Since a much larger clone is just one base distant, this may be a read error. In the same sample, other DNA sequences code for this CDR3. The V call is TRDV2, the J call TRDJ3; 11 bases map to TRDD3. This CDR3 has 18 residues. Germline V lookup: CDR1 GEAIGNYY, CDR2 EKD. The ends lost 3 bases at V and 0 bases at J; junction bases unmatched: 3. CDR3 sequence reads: CACDVLGDISWDTRQMFF. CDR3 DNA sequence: TGTGCCTGTGACGTACTGGGGGATATCTCCTGGGACACCCGACAGATGTTTTTC.